The entry below gives a single T cell receptor beta chain sequence along with its context. Its antigen is not identified. This entry is derived from a study of T-cell memory formation after mild COVID-19. Notes on the study in general: The SARS-CoV-2 specificity of second-wave clones reaching peak at day 37 remained unverified. The CD4+ clones that contracted clustered mainly within CM and EM, and the CD8+ clones concentrated in EMRA.

A 5'RACE reaction primed in the constant segment made cDNA libraries of TCR alpha and TCR beta, and these carried sample barcodes and UMIs. TCRdb ran MiXCR on the 5' RACE reads and lists one entry per CDR3 protein. The table shows approximately 210,000 distinct CDR3 sequences, with over 9.5% occurring only once. V lost 2 bases, J lost 2 bases, and 6 bases lay in between. This CDR3 comprises 12 residues. Germline CDR1 is DFQATT and CDR2 is SNEGSKA (reference sequence). The sequence came from a man aged 18 to 30 who had mild COVID-19 (a few samples of this study predate the infection). Cell type and time point are not known. This sequence joins TRBV20-1 and TRBJ1-2, with D perhaps TRBD1 (5 bases). What was sequenced was PBMCs or a T cell subset sorted from them (not recorded which). CDR3 in amino acids: CSARKGNYGYTF. CDR3 in DNA: TGCAGTGCTAGAAAGGGGAACTATGGCTACACCTTC.